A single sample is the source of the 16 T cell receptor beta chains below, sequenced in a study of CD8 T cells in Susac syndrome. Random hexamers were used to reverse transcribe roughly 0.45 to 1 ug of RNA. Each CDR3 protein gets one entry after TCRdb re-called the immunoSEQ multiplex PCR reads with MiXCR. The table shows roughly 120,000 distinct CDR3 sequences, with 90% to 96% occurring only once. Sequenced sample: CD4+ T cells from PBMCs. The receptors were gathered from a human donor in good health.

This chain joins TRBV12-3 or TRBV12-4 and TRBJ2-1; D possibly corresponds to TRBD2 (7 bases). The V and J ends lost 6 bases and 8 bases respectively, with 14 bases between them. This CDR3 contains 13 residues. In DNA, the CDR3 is TGTGCCAGCAGCCGAGGCGGGGGCGATGAGCAGTTCTTC. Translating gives CASSRGGGDEQFF.

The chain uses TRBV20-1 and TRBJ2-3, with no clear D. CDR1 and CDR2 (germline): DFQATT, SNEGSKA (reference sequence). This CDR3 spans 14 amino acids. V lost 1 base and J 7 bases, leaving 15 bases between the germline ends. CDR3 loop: CSARVPRETHTQYF. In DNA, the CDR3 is TGCAGTGCTAGAGTTCCGCGAGAGACCCATACGCAGTATTTT.

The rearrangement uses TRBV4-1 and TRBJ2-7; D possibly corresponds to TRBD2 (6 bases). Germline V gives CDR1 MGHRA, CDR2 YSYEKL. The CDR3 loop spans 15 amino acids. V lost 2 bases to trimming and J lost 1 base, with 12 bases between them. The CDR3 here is CASSQPTSSSYEQYF. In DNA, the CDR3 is TGCGCCAGCAGCCAACCGACTAGTTCTTCCTACGAGCAGTACTTC.

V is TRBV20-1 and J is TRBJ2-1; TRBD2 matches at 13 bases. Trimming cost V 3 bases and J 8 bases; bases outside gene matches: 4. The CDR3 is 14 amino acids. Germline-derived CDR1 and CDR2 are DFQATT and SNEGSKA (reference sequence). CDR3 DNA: TGCAGTGCTAGCTGGACTAGCGGGAGCCATGAGCAGTTCTTC. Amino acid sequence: CSASWTSGSHEQFF.

The CDR3 loop reads CASSASGVEAGELFF. The CDR3, as DNA: TGTGCCAGCAGCGCAAGCGGGGTCGAGGCCGGGGAGCTGTTTTTT. The chain carries TRBV9 and TRBJ2-2; 7 positions agree with TRBD2. Germline V gene data show CDR1 as SGDLS and CDR2 as YYNGEE. Unmatched junction bases numbered 8, after V lost 3 bases and J lost 6 bases. The CDR3 is made up of 15 amino acids. Full variable domain (remainder filled in from reference TRBV9 and TRBJ2-2): DSGVTQTPKHLITATGQRVTLRCSPRSGDLSVYWYQQSLDQGLQFLIQYYNGEERAKGNILERFSAQQFPDLHSELNLSSLELGDSALYFCASSASGVEAGELFFGEGSRLTVL.

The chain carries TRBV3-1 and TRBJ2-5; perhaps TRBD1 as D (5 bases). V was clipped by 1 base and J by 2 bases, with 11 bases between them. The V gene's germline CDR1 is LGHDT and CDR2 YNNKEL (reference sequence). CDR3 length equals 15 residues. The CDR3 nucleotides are TGTGCCAGCAGCCAAGTATTGGGGCAGCAAGAGACCCAGTACTTC. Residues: CASSQVLGQQETQYF.

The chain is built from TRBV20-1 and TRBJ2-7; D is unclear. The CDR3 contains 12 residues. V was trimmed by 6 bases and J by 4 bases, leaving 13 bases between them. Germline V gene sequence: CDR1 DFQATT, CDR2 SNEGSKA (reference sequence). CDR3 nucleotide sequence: TGCAGTGCGGAAGGGCTATTGTACGAGCAGTACTTC. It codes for CSAEGLLYEQYF.

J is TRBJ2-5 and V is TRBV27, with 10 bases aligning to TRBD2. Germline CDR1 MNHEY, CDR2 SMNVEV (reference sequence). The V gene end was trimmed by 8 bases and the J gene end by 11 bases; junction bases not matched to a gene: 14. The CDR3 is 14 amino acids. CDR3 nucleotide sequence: TGTGCCAGCTCCATGGTAGCTAGCGGGGGCCGACAGTACTTC. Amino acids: CASSMVASGGRQYF.

The CDR3 sequence: CSVLDSYNEQFF. The DNA for the CDR3 is TGCAGCGTCCTGGACAGTTACAATGAGCAGTTCTTC. The rearrangement links TRBV29-1 to TRBJ2-1; possibly TRBD1 for D (6 bases). CDR1 and CDR2 (germline): SQVTM, ANQGSEA. The CDR3 sequence is 12 residues long. The V and J ends lost 6 bases and 4 bases respectively, with 10 bases between them.

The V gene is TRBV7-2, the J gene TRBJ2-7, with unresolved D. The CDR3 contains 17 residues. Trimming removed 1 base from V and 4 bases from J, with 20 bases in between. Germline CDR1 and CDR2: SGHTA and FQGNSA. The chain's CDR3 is CASSLVSSHNKNYEQYF. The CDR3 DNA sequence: TGTGCCAGCAGCTTAGTGTCTTCCCACAACAAGAATTACGAGCAGTACTTC.

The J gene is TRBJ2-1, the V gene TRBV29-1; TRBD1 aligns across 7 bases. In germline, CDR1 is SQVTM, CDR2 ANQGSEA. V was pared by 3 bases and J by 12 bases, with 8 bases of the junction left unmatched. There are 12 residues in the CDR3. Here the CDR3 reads CSVDRGRVGQFF. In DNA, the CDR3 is TGCAGCGTTGATAGGGGGCGGGTTGGGCAGTTCTTC.

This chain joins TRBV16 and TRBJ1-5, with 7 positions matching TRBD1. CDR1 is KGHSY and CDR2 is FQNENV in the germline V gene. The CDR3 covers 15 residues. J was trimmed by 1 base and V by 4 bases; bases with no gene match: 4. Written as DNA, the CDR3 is TGTGCCAGCAGCCCGGGACAGCTCAGCAATCAGCCCCAGCATTTT. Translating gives CASSPGQLSNQPQHF.

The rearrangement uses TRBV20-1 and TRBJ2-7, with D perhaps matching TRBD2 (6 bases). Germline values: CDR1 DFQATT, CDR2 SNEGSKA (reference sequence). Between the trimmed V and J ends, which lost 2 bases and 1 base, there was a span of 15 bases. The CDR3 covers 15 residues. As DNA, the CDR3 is TGCAGTGCTAGATGGGGGGTTAGGGAATCCTACGAGCAGTACTTC. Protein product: CSARWGVRESYEQYF.

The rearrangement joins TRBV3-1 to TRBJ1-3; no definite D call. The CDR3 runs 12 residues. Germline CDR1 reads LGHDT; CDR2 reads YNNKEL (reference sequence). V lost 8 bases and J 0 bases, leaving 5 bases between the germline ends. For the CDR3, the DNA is TGTGCCAGCGCGAACTCTGGAAACACCATATATTTT. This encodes CASANSGNTIYF.

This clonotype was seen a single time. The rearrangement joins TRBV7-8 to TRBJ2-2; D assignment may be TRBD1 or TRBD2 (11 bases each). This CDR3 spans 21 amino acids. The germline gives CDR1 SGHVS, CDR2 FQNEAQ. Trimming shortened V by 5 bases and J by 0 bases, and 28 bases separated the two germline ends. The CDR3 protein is CASSPRDRGTSGSANTGELFF. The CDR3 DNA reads TGTGCCAGCAGCCCCCGGGACAGGGGGACTAGCGGCAGCGCGAACACCGGGGAGCTGTTTTTT.

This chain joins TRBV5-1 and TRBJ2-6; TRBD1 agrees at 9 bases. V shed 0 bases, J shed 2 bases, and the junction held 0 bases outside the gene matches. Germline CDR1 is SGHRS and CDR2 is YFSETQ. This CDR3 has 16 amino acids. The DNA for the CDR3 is TGCGCCAGCAGCTTGGGGACAGGGGCTGGGGCCAACGTCCTGACTTTC. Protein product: CASSLGTGAGANVLTF.